Below are 27 T cell receptor beta chains sequenced from a single sample in a study of PD-L1 blockade in urothelial cancer. The data were produced by immunoSEQ multiplex PCR, yet TCRdb's version contains in-frame clones alone and is incomplete. The sample includes around 66,000 clones, 85% to 90% of them seen just once. Time point in this sample: peripheral blood 6 weeks after treatment start. Sequenced material: PBMCs, taken around atezolizumab (anti-PD-L1) treatment. These receptors originate from a man aged 55-75 years with urothelial cancer.

The J gene is TRBJ1-1, the V gene TRBV29-1, with D perhaps matching TRBD1 (5 bases). CDR1 and CDR2 from the germline V gene are SQVTM and ANQGSEA. V was clipped by 6 bases and J by 3 bases, with 17 bases between them. The CDR3 extends over 14 amino acids. The CDR3 DNA is TGCAGCGTCGCGCCCAGGGTTTCGGACACTGAAGCTTTCTTT. Protein product: CSVAPRVSDTEAFF.

This clone was recorded once. This chain links TRBV18 with TRBJ2-5; 7 nucleotides agree with TRBD1. Germline V gives CDR1 KGHSH, CDR2 LQKENI. CDR3 length: 13 amino acids. V gave up 3 bases and J gave up 5 bases; unmatched junction bases: 3. The CDR3 sequence: CASSPGTVETQYF. DNA for the CDR3: TGTGCCAGCTCACCCGGGACAGTGGAGACCCAGTACTTC.

This clone was seen more than once but under ten times. V and J are TRBV7-3 and TRBJ2-1, with D hard to call. This CDR3 is built from 14 residues. Per germline, CDR1 SGHTA and CDR2 FQGTGA. With 0 bases removed from V and 5 bases from J, the gap between germline ends came to 8 bases. The CDR3 loop is CASSLTWQNNEQFF. As DNA, the CDR3 is TGTGCCAGCAGCTTAACCTGGCAGAACAATGAGCAGTTCTTC.

The rearrangement uses TRBV9 and TRBJ1-5, with a weak D call TRBD1 (6 bases). The length of the CDR3 is 14 residues. In germline, CDR1 is SGDLS, CDR2 YYNGEE. The V end was cut by 2 bases, the J end by 4 bases, with 10 bases between. The CDR3 loop reads CASSVWGRNQPQHF. In DNA, the CDR3 is TGTGCCAGCAGCGTTTGGGGGCGTAATCAGCCCCAGCATTTT.

The chain recombines TRBV30 with TRBJ2-6, with D tentatively TRBD2 (5 bases). This CDR3 has 15 amino acids. Between the trimmed V and J ends, which lost 2 bases and 2 bases, there was a span of 10 bases. CDR1 is GTSNPN, CDR2 SVGIG, per germline (reference sequence). CDR3 in DNA: TGTGCCTGGAGTACTCGGGGTACTGGGGCCAACGTCCTGACTTTC. It codes for CAWSTRGTGANVLTF.

The chain uses TRBV18 and TRBJ1-2; 9 positions agree with TRBD1. V trimming: 1 base; J trimming: 2 bases; junction bases outside the gene matches: 5. The CDR3 covers 16 residues. From germline, CDR1 is KGHSH and CDR2 LQKENI. The CDR3, as DNA: TGTGCCAGCTCACCACAACAGGGGGCCATCAACTATGGCTACACCTTC. It encodes CASSPQQGAINYGYTF.

The chain carries TRBV29-1 and TRBJ1-1, with TRBD1 matching over 9 bases. This CDR3 comprises 15 residues. Germline V lookup: CDR1 SQVTM, CDR2 ANQGSEA. The J segment lost 3 bases and the V segment lost 3 bases, leaving 8 bases of the junction unmatched. CDR3: CSVDSGTGLYTEAFF. The CDR3 region has the DNA TGCAGCGTTGATTCCGGGACAGGGTTATACACTGAAGCTTTCTTT.

This chain joins TRBV11-3 and TRBJ1-1, with D perhaps TRBD1 (5 bases). The V end was cut by 1 base, the J end by 5 bases, with 8 bases between. The CDR3 spans 13 residues. Germline lookup yields CDR1 SGHNT and CDR2 YENEEA. CDR3 amino acids: CASSLGRVTEAFF. The CDR3 region has the DNA TGTGCCAGCAGCTTAGGCAGGGTGACTGAAGCTTTCTTT.

V is TRBV5-1 and J is TRBJ2-3, with 10 bases matching TRBD2. V shed 0 bases and J 2 bases; nucleotides not matched to a gene: 9. The CDR3 contains 18 residues. Germline CDR1 and CDR2: SGHRS and YFSETQ. DNA for the CDR3: TGCGCCAGCAGCTTGGGGACCCTAGCGGGGGCCGTCACAGATACGCAGTATTTT. This gives the protein CASSLGTLAGAVTDTQYF.

Only a few counts were recorded for this clone. CDR3 sequence: CASSRQGETQYF. Written as DNA, the CDR3 is TGTGCCAGTAGCAGACAGGGGGAGACCCAGTACTTC. This rearrangement joins TRBV19 to TRBJ2-5; 8 bases agree with TRBD1. This CDR3 has 12 residues. With V trimmed by 6 bases and J by 5 bases, 2 bases remained unmatched. Germline CDR1 LNHDA, CDR2 SQIVND (reference sequence).

The chain joins TRBV10-3 to TRBJ2-2; the D gene is possibly TRBD1 (5 bases). Germline-derived CDR1 and CDR2 are ENHRY and SYGVKD. The germline V and J ends were trimmed by 6 bases and 1 base, with 6 bases remaining between them. The length of the CDR3 is 13 residues. CDR3 sequence reads: CAISGQNTGELFF. Here the CDR3 DNA reads TGTGCCATCAGCGGACAGAACACCGGGGAGCTGTTTTTT.

J is TRBJ2-4 and V is TRBV5-1, with 10 bases lining up with TRBD2. Germline lookup yields CDR1 SGHRS and CDR2 YFSETQ. V was clipped by 3 bases and J by 1 base; unmatched bases: 10. The CDR3 is made up of 18 amino acids. DNA of the CDR3: TGCGCCAGCAGCTCCCCGTGGGATAGCGGGGGGGCCAAAAACATTCAGTACTTC. The encoded protein is CASSSPWDSGGAKNIQYF. The entire variable domain, with the rest obtained from reference TRBV5-1 and TRBJ2-4, is as follows: KAGVTQTPRYLIKTRGQQVTLSCSPISGHRSVSWYQQTPGQGLQFLFEYFSETQRNKGNFPGRFSGRQFSNSRSEMNVSTLELGDSALYLCASSSPWDSGGAKNIQYFGAGTRLSVL.

The chain joins TRBV18 to TRBJ2-3, with 9 bases fitting TRBD1. Germline CDR1 KGHSH, CDR2 LQKENI. J was trimmed by 5 bases and V by 3 bases; bases with no gene match: 3. CDR3 length equals 14 residues. The CDR3 DNA reads as TGTGCCAGCTCACCTCTGGGACAGGGAGATACGCAGTATTTT. Protein product: CASSPLGQGDTQYF.

As regards this clone: Different DNA sequences within this sample yield the same CDR3. This chain connects TRBV7-3 to TRBJ1-3; 7 bases align to TRBD1. This CDR3 is 16 amino acids long. Germline loops: CDR1 SGHTA, CDR2 FQGTGA. V shed 0 bases, J shed 0 bases, and the junction held 2 bases outside the gene matches. The CDR3, as DNA: TGTGCCAGCAGCTTAACAGGGGGCAACTCTGGAAACACCATATATTTT. This gives the protein CASSLTGGNSGNTIYF.

V usage is TRBV5-1 and J usage is TRBJ2-7; tentatively, D is TRBD1 (6 bases). The germline CDR1 and CDR2 sequences are SGHRS and YFSETQ. The CDR3 length is 14 residues. V was trimmed by 0 bases and J by 7 bases, leaving 14 bases between them. This chain's CDR3 is CASSLDWDNSEQYF. In DNA, the CDR3 is TGCGCCAGCAGCTTGGATTGGGACAATTCGGAGCAGTACTTC. The full variable domain, rest sourced from reference TRBV5-1 and TRBJ2-7, is KAGVTQTPRYLIKTRGQQVTLSCSPISGHRSVSWYQQTPGQGLQFLFEYFSETQRNKGNFPGRFSGRQFSNSRSEMNVSTLELGDSALYLCASSLDWDNSEQYFGPGTRLTVT.

This clone was counted a single time. This chain joins TRBV7-2 and TRBJ1-6, with D perhaps TRBD1 (6 bases). The CDR3 covers 16 residues. Germline CDR1 is SGHTA and CDR2 is FQGNSA. The V and J ends lost 7 bases and 7 bases respectively, with 20 bases between them. As DNA, the CDR3 is TGTGCCAGCATCCAAGTCAGGGGAAGGCGGAATTCACCCCTCCACTTT. Translation gives CASIQVRGRRNSPLHF.

The V gene is TRBV27, the J gene TRBJ1-1; possible D gene TRBD1, 5 bases. Trimming cost V 2 bases and J 5 bases, with 15 bases left between them. Germline V lookup: CDR1 MNHEY, CDR2 SMNVEV (reference sequence). The CDR3 consists of 15 residues. Written as DNA, the CDR3 is TGTGCCAGCAGTTTACCCCCCGGCAGGGCGACTGAAGCTTTCTTT. This encodes CASSLPPGRATEAFF.

The chain couples TRBV13 to TRBJ1-1; 12 bases are shared with TRBD1. J was trimmed by 11 bases and V by 1 base; bases with no gene match: 5. CDR1 is PRHDT and CDR2 is FYEKMQ in the germline V gene (reference sequence). The CDR3 has 14 amino acids. The CDR3 loop is CASSLDGTGGSAFF. CDR3 bases: TGTGCCAGCAGCTTAGATGGGACAGGGGGCTCGGCTTTCTTT.

This chain's CDR3 is CASSSGTGGEAGELFF. The DNA for the CDR3 is TGCGCCAGCAGCTCGGGGACAGGGGGCGAAGCCGGGGAGCTGTTTTTT. The chain uses TRBV5-1 and TRBJ2-2; 12 bases are shared with TRBD1. The germline V gene encodes CDR1 SGHRS and CDR2 YFSETQ. The V and J ends lost 3 bases and 6 bases, in that order; junction bases with no gene match: 6. This CDR3 region has 16 residues.

The CDR3 is CASSWGDRGQETQYF. The CDR3 DNA is TGTGCCAGCAGCTGGGGGGACAGGGGCCAAGAGACCCAGTACTTC. The chain is built from TRBV5-8 and TRBJ2-5; 10 bases match TRBD1. The germline V gene has CDR1 SGHTS and CDR2 YDEGEE. The junction had 3 bases not matched to a gene; V was cut back by 3 bases and J by 1 base. The CDR3 is 15 residues long.

This sequence joins TRBV2 and TRBJ1-3; unclear D gene. The germline gives CDR1 SNHLY, CDR2 FYNNEI. V was pared by 6 bases and J by 6 bases, with 12 bases between. The CDR3 is 13 residues long. CDR3 DNA sequence: TGTGCCAGCAGCGAGGGAACGCAAAACACCATATATTTT. This translates into CASSEGTQNTIYF.

The chain links TRBV6-5 to TRBJ2-5, with no clear D. This CDR3 is 11 amino acids long. The germline V and J ends were trimmed by 4 bases and 7 bases, with 7 bases remaining between them. Germline CDR1 reads MNHEY; CDR2 reads SVGAGI. The CDR3 loop reads CASSLQWTQYF. The CDR3, as DNA: TGTGCCAGCAGTTTACAGTGGACCCAGTACTTC.

The chain joins TRBV5-4 to TRBJ2-5; D may be TRBD2 (5 bases). The CDR3 is made up of 14 amino acids. Deletions cut 4 bases from V and 2 bases from J, with 12 bases between. The V gene's germline CDR1 is SGHNT and CDR2 YYREEE (reference sequence). Here the CDR3 reads CASSPSGGQETQYF. The CDR3 DNA reads as TGTGCCAGCAGCCCGAGCGGAGGACAAGAGACCCAGTACTTC.

The V call is TRBV4-3, the J call TRBJ2-1; possible D gene TRBD1, 6 bases. CDR1 and CDR2 from the germline V gene are LGHNA and YSLEER. Trimming removed 0 bases from V and 9 bases from J, with 12 bases in between. This CDR3 has 14 residues. Written as DNA, the CDR3 is TGCGCCAGCAGCCAAGAGGGCCGCAGGGGTGAGCAGTTCTTC. It yields the protein CASSQEGRRGEQFF.

This clone has only one observation. The genes are TRBV19 and TRBJ1-5; D is undetermined. The CDR3 is 12 amino acids. The V end was cut by 5 bases, the J end by 4 bases, with 6 bases between. Germline V gives CDR1 LNHDA, CDR2 SQIVND (reference sequence). In DNA, the CDR3 is TGTGCCAGTAGTTACAATAATCAGCCCCAGCATTTT. Protein: CASSYNNQPQHF.

This chain joins TRBV5-8 and TRBJ1-2; D ambiguous. Trimming cost V 0 bases and J 4 bases, with 7 bases left between them. CDR1 is SGHTS and CDR2 is YDEGEE in the germline V gene. The CDR3 runs to 13 residues. In DNA, the CDR3 is TGTGCCAGCAGCTTGGGGCGGCGCTATGGCTACACCTTC. This encodes CASSLGRRYGYTF.

V gene TRBV7-9 combines with J gene TRBJ1-5, with 9 bases lining up with TRBD1. The germline gives CDR1 SEHNR, CDR2 FQNEAQ (reference sequence). This CDR3 comprises 16 residues. V dropped 1 base and J dropped 7; count of bases not matched to a gene: 8. The CDR3 spells CASSLETGGSGQPQHF. The CDR3 coding sequence is TGTGCCAGCAGCTTAGAAACAGGGGGCAGTGGACAGCCCCAGCATTTT.